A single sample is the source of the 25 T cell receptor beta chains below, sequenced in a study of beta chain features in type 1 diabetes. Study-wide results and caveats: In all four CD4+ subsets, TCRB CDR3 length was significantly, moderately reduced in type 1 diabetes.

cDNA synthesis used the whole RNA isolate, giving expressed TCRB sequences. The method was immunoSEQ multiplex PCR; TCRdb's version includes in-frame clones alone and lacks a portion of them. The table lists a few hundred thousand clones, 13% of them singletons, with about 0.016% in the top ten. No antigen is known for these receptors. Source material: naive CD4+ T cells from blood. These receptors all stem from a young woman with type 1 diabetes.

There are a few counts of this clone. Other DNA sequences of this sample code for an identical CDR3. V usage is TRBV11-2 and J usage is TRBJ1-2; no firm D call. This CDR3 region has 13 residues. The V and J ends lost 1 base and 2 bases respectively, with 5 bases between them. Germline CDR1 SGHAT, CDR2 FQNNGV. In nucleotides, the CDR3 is TGTGCCAGCAGCTTAGGGCAGAACTATGGCTACACCTTC. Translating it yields CASSLGQNYGYTF.

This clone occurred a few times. DNA of the CDR3: TGTGCCTGGAGTACGGGGGGTCTCTACAATGAGCAGTTCTTC. It codes for CAWSTGGLYNEQFF. The chain recombines TRBV30 with TRBJ2-1; 7 nucleotides agree with TRBD2. The V and J ends lost 2 bases and 3 bases, in that order; junction bases with no gene match: 4. Germline V lookup: CDR1 GTSNPN, CDR2 SVGIG (reference sequence). The CDR3 is 14 residues long.

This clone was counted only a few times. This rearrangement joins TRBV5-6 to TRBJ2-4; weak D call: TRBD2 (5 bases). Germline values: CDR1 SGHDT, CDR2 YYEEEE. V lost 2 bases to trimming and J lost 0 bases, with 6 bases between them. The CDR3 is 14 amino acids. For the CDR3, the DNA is TGTGCCAGCAGCTTCGGACTAGCCAAAAACATTCAGTACTTC. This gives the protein CASSFGLAKNIQYF.

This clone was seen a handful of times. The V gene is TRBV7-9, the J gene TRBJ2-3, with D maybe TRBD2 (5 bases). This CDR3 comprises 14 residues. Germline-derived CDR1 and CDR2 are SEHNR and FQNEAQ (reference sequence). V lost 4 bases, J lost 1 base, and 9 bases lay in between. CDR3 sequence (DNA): TGTGCCAGCAGCTCTTTGGAGGGCACAGATACGCAGTATTTT. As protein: CASSSLEGTDTQYF.

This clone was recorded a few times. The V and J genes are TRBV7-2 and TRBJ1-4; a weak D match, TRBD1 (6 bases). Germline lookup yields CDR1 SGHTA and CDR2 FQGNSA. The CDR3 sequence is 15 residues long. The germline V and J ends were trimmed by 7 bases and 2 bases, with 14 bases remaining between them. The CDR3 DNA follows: TGTGCCAGCACCCTCACAGGGCTCACTAATGAAAAACTGTTTTTT. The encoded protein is CASTLTGLTNEKLFF.

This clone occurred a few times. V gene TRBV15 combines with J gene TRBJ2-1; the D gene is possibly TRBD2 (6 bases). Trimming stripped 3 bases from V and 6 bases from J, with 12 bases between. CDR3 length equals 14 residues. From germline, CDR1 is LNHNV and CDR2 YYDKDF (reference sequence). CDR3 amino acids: CATSSELAGNEQFF. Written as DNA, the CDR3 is TGTGCCACCAGCAGTGAACTAGCCGGCAATGAGCAGTTCTTC.

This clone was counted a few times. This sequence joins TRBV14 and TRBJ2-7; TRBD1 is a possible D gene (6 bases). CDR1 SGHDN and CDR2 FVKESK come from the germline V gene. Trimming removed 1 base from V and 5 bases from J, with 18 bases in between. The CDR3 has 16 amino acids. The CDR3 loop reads CASSQGRRLGAHEQYF. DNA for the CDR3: TGTGCCAGCAGCCAAGGAAGAAGGTTGGGGGCCCACGAGCAGTACTTC. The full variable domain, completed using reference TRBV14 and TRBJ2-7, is EAGVTQFPSHSVIEKGQTVTLRCDPISGHDNLYWYRRVMGKEIKFLLHFVKESKQDESGMPNNRFLAERTGGTYSTLKVQPAELEDSGVYFCASSQGRRLGAHEQYFGPGTRLTVT.

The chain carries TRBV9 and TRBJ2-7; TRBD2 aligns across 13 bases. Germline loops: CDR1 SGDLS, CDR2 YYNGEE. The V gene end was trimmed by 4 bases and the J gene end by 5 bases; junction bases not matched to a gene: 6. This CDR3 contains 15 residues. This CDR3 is CASSRTSGSIHEQYF. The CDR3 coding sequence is TGTGCCAGCAGCAGGACTAGCGGGAGTATCCACGAGCAGTACTTC.

CDR3 DNA sequence: TGTGCCATCACCGAGATCCCCGGGACATCGGATGAGCAGTTCTTC. Translation: CAITEIPGTSDEQFF. This rearrangement joins TRBV10-3 to TRBJ2-1; D may be TRBD1 (6 bases). V gave up 7 bases and J gave up 8 bases, with 21 bases separating them. Per germline, CDR1 ENHRY and CDR2 SYGVKD. The CDR3 has 15 amino acids.

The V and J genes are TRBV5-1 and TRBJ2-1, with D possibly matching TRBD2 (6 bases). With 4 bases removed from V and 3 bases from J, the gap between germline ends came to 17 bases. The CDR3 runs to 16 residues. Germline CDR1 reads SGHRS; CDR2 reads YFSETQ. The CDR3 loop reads CASSPGAGSLYNEQFF. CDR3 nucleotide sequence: TGCGCCAGCAGCCCGGGAGCCGGGAGCCTCTACAATGAGCAGTTCTTC.

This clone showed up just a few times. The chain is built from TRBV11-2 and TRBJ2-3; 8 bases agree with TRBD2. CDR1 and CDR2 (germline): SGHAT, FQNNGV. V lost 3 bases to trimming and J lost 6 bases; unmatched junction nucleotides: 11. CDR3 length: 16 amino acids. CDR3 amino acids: CASSFDSGAIWDTQYF. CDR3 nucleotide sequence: TGTGCCAGCAGCTTTGATAGCGGGGCCATATGGGATACGCAGTATTTT. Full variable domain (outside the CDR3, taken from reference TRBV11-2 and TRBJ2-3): EAGVAQSPRYKIIEKRQSVAFWCNPISGHATLYWYQQILGQGPKLLIQFQNNGVVDDSQLPKDRFSAERLKGVDSTLKIQPAKLEDSAVYLCASSFDSGAIWDTQYFGPGTRLTVL.

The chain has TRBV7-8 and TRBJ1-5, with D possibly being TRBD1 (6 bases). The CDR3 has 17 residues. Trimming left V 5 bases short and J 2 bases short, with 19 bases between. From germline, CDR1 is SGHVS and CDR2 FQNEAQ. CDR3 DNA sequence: TGTGCCAGCAGCCCGCGGGGGGGCGGAAAGGGCAATCAGCCCCAGCATTTT. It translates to CASSPRGGGKGNQPQHF. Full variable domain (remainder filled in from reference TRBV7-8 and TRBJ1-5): GAGVSQSPRYKVAKRGQDVALRCDPISGHVSLFWYQQALGQGPEFLTYFQNEAQLDKSGLPSDRFFAERPEGSVSTLKIQRTQQEDSAVYLCASSPRGGGKGNQPQHFGDGTRLSIL.

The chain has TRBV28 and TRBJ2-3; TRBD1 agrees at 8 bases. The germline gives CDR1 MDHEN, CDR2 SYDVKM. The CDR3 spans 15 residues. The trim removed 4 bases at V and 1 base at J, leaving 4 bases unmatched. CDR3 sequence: CASSSAGQGTDTQYF. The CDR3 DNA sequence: TGTGCCAGCAGTTCTGCGGGACAGGGCACAGATACGCAGTATTTT.

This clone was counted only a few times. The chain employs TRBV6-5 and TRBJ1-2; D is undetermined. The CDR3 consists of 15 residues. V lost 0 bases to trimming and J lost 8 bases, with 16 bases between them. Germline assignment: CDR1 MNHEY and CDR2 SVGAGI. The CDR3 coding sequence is TGTGCCAGCAGTTACTCCGGACTTACACTGGGGGGCTACACCTTC. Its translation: CASSYSGLTLGGYTF.

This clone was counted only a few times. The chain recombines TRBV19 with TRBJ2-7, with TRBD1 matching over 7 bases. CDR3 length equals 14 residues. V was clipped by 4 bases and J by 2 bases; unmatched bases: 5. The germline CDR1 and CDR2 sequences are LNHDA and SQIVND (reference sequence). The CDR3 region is CASSTRQGPYEQYF. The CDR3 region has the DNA TGTGCCAGTAGTACGCGACAGGGTCCCTACGAGCAGTACTTC.

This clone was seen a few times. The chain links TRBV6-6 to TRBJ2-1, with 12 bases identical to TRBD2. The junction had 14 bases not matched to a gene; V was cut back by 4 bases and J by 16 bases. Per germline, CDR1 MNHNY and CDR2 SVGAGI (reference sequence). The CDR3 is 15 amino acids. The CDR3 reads CASSSLTSGSRGPFF. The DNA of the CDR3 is TGTGCCAGCAGTTCCTTGACTAGCGGGAGCCGAGGCCCCTTCTTC.

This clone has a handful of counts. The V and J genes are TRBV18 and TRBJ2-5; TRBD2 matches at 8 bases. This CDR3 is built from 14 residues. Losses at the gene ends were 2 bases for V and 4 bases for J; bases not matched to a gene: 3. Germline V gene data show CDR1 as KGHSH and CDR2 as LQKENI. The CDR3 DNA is TGTGCCAGCTCACCAAGACTAGCGATAGAGACCCAGTACTTC. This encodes CASSPRLAIETQYF.

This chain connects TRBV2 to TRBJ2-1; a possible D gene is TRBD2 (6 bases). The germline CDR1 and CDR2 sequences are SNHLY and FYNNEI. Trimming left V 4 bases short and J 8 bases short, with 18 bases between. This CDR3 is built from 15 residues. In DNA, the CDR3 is TGTGCCAGCAGTGTGATGGGGGGAAACTGGGATGAGCAGTTCTTC. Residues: CASSVMGGNWDEQFF.

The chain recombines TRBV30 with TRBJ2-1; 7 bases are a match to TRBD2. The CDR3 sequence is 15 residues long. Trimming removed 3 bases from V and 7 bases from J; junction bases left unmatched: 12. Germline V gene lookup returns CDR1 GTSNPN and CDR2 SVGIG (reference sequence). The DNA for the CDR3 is TGTGCCTGGAGACGTCTGACTGGGAGGGCTAATGAGCAGTTCTTC. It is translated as CAWRRLTGRANEQFF. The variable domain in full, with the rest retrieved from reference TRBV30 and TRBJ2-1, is SQTIHQWPATLVQPVGSPLSLECTVEGTSNPNLYWYRQAAGRGLQLLFYSVGIGQISSEVPQNLSASRPQDRQFILSSKKLLLSDSGFYLCAWRRLTGRANEQFFGPGTRLTVL.

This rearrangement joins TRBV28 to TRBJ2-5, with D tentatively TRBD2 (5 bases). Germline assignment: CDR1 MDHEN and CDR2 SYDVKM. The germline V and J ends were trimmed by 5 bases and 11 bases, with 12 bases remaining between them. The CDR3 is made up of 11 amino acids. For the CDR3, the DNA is TGTGCCAGCAGTGCAGGAAGGGAGCAGTACTTC. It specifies CASSAGREQYF. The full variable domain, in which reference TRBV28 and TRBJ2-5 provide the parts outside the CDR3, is DVKVTQSSRYLVKRTGEKVFLECVQDMDHENMFWYRQDPGLGLRLIYFSYDVKMKEKGDIPEGYSVSREKKERFSLILESASTNQTSMYLCASSAGREQYFGPGTRLLVL.

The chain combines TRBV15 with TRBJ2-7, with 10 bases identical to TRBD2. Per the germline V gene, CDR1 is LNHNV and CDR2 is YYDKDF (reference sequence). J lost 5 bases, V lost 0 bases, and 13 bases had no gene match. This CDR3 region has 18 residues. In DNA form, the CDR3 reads TGTGCCACCAGCAGAGATCTATCGCTAGCGGGAGTTCGACACGAGCAGTACTTC. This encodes CATSRDLSLAGVRHEQYF.

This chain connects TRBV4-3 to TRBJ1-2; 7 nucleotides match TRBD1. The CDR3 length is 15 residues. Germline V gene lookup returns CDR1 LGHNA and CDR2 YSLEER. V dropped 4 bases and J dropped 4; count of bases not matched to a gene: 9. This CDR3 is CASSRSGQASYGYTF. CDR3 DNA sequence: TGCGCCAGCAGCCGAAGCGGACAGGCCAGCTATGGCTACACCTTC.

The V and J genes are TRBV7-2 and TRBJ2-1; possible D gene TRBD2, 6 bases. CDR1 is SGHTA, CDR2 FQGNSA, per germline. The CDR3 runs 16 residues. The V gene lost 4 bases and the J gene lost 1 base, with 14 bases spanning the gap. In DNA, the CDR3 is TGTGCCAGCAGCTCCCCTCTGGGGGGTTCCTACAATGAGCAGTTCTTC. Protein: CASSSPLGGSYNEQFF.

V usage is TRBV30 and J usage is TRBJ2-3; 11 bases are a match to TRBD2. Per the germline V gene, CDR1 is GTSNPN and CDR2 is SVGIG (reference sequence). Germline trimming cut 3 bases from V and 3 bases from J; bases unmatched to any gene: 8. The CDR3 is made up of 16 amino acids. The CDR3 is CAWSETSGKATDTQYF. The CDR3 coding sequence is TGTGCCTGGAGCGAGACTAGCGGGAAGGCGACAGATACGCAGTATTTT.

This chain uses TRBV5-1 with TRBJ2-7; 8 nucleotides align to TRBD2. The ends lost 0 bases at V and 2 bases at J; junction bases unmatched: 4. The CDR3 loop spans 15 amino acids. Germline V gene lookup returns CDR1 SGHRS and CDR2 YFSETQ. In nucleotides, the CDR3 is TGCGCCAGCAGCTTGGGACCGGGACTAGCCTACGAGCAGTACGTC. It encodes CASSLGPGLAYEQYV.